This record covers a single TCR beta chain. Its matching antigen is unknown. This record comes from a study of T cells in localized non-small cell lung cancer. Study-level points and caveats: Higher blood T cell density tracked longer overall survival. Appearances in adjacent lung were noted for a median roughly 58 of the top 100 tumor clones. Tumor samples were not multi-region, leaving intratumor heterogeneity unexcluded.

The ends lost 6 bases at V and 1 base at J; junction bases unmatched: 3. This CDR3 is built from 13 residues. Germline loops: CDR1 MNHEY, CDR2 SMNVEV (reference sequence). The protocol was immunoSEQ multiplex PCR, while the TCRdb copy is restricted to in-frame clones and leaves out a portion. The table lists about 27,000 clones, about 85% of them singletons. The chain employs TRBV27 and TRBJ2-7, with TRBD1 matching over 7 bases. The TCR originated in a female donor over 55 with stage II squamous cell lung carcinoma. Sequenced here: peripheral blood, sampled before any cancer treatment. The CDR3 loop reads CASRPQGSYEQYF. CDR3 DNA: TGTGCCAGCAGGCCACAGGGGTCCTACGAGCAGTACTTC.